The 29 T cell receptor beta chains below come from one sample, sequenced in a study of cytomegalovirus exposure and HLA in healthy donors. Vbeta (60) and Jbeta (13) primers were used in the PCR. TCRdb keeps only in-frame clones here, not all; method: immunoSEQ multiplex PCR. The sample includes 130,000 or so clones, about 80% of them seen just once. Specimen: PBMCs. Receptors were obtained from a young man in good health and CMV-seronegative.

The chain recombines TRBV9 with TRBJ2-3; the match to TRBD1 covers 7 bases. Unmatched junction bases numbered 8, after V lost 4 bases and J lost 6 bases. Germline CDR1 is SGDLS and CDR2 is YYNGEE. This CDR3 contains 14 residues. CDR3 protein: CASSFAQGNDTQYF. Here the CDR3 DNA reads TGTGCCAGCAGCTTCGCACAGGGGAATGATACGCAGTATTTT.

The chain has TRBV7-9 and TRBJ1-6; D is unresolved. Between the trimmed V and J ends, which lost 5 bases and 4 bases, there was a span of 12 bases. The CDR3 is 15 residues long. Germline CDR1 and CDR2: SEHNR and FQNEAQ (reference sequence). The CDR3 sequence: CASSPSTSYNSPLHF. Written as DNA, the CDR3 is TGTGCCAGCAGCCCGTCGACATCTTATAATTCACCCCTCCACTTT.

The rearrangement joins TRBV15 to TRBJ1-1; 7 bases line up with TRBD1. With 7 bases clipped from V and 1 base from J, the junction kept 9 bases outside the gene matches. There are 15 residues in the CDR3. Germline loops: CDR1 LNHNV, CDR2 YYDKDF (reference sequence). CDR3 sequence (DNA): TGTGCCACCACCCAAACCCGGACAGGGAACACTGAAGCTTTCTTT. This translates into CATTQTRTGNTEAFF.

J is TRBJ2-5 and V is TRBV7-8, with a tentative D call TRBD1 (6 bases). The CDR3 runs 16 residues. Germline values: CDR1 SGHVS, CDR2 FQNEAQ. The ends were cut back, 0 bases at V and 4 bases at J, with 15 bases in the middle. This chain's CDR3 is CASSLARTAQGETQYF. The CDR3 DNA sequence: TGTGCCAGCAGCTTAGCTCGGACAGCCCAGGGAGAGACCCAGTACTTC.

J is TRBJ1-2 and V is TRBV13; D may be TRBD1 (5 bases). CDR3 size: 13 residues. Germline V gene sequence: CDR1 PRHDT, CDR2 FYEKMQ (reference sequence). V lost 6 bases, J lost 8 bases, and 16 bases lay in between. Here the CDR3 DNA reads TGTGCCAGCAGTCAACCTCAGGGTCTAGGCTACACCTTC. Translation: CASSQPQGLGYTF.

J is TRBJ2-7 and V is TRBV25-1; D is perhaps TRBD2 (6 bases). The CDR3 length is 13 residues. Trimming removed 2 bases from V and 4 bases from J, with 9 bases in between. CDR1 is MGHDK and CDR2 is SYGVNS in the germline V gene. The CDR3 reads CASSEAGRYEQYF. In nucleotides, the CDR3 is TGTGCCAGCAGTGAAGCAGGGAGGTACGAGCAGTACTTC.

This clone appeared a few times. The chain joins TRBV9 to TRBJ2-5; 10 nucleotides match TRBD2. V was clipped by 0 bases and J by 5 bases; unmatched bases: 13. This CDR3 is 18 amino acids long. CDR1 is SGDLS and CDR2 is YYNGEE in the germline V gene. CDR3 coding DNA: TGTGCCAGCAGCGTAGGGGGGCCTAGCGGGGGTCCCAGGGAGACCCAGTACTTC. Encoded protein: CASSVGGPSGGPRETQYF.

The chain carries TRBV11-3 and TRBJ2-3; 7 bases line up with TRBD2. CDR1 and CDR2 (germline): SGHNT, YENEEA. V dropped 1 base and J dropped 4; count of bases not matched to a gene: 14. The CDR3 is 18 amino acids. CDR3 in amino acids: CASSLGTGDYLNPDTQYF. DNA of the CDR3: TGTGCCAGCAGCTTAGGCACTGGGGACTACCTAAACCCAGATACGCAGTATTTT.

The chain recombines TRBV4-3 with TRBJ2-1; 10 positions match TRBD2. There are 18 residues in the CDR3. Losses at the gene ends were 0 bases for V and 4 bases for J; bases not matched to a gene: 9. The germline V gene has CDR1 LGHNA and CDR2 YSLEER. The CDR3 reads CASSQETRLAGVYNEQFF. The CDR3 nucleotides read TGCGCCAGCAGCCAAGAAACAAGGCTAGCGGGGGTATACAATGAGCAGTTCTTC.

The table lists this clone with a count of one. This chain connects TRBV11-2 to TRBJ2-7, with 7 positions matching TRBD1. The CDR3 sequence is 13 residues long. V lost 7 bases and J lost 1; bases outside the gene matches: 4. In germline, CDR1 is SGHAT, CDR2 FQNNGV. This CDR3 reads CASMGQTSYEQYF. The CDR3 DNA sequence: TGTGCCAGCATGGGACAGACTTCCTACGAGCAGTACTTC.

V usage is TRBV7-5 and J usage is TRBJ2-7; the table gives TRBD2 as D, unverified against the DNA. TRBV7-5 is classified as a pseudogene. This CDR3 has 15 amino acids. The CDR3 loop is CARSFRGGHSYEQYF. In nucleotides, the CDR3 is TGTGCCAGAAGCTTCCGTGGAGGTCACTCCTACGAGCAGTACTTC.

On this clone itself: This CDR3 is also generated by other DNA sequences in the sample. This sequence joins TRBV27 and TRBJ2-6; TRBD1 matches 8 bases. Germline CDR1 and CDR2: MNHEY and SMNVEV (reference sequence). Germline trimming cut 2 bases from V and 4 bases from J; bases unmatched to any gene: 7. This CDR3 region has 17 residues. The CDR3 sequence: CASSLVGQGSGANVLTF. The DNA of the CDR3 is TGTGCCAGCAGTTTAGTAGGACAGGGCTCAGGGGCCAACGTCCTGACTTTC.

This chain connects TRBV27 to TRBJ1-1; no clear D gene. Trimming took off 3 bases at V and 0 bases at J, with 17 bases between the two ends. The CDR3 covers 17 residues. The germline V gene has CDR1 MNHEY and CDR2 SMNVEV (reference sequence). CDR3 amino acids: CASSFDGSPTLNTEAFF. The CDR3 DNA reads as TGTGCCAGCAGTTTCGATGGCTCCCCAACCCTGAACACTGAAGCTTTCTTT.

The DNA of the CDR3 is TGTGCCAGCAGTGGTAGTAGAACTGAAGCTTTCTTT. Protein: CASSGSRTEAFF. This chain connects TRBV6-1 to TRBJ1-1, with D uncertain. V was trimmed by 4 bases and J by 5 bases, leaving 8 bases between them. The CDR3 runs 12 residues. CDR1 is MNHNS and CDR2 is SASEGT in the germline V gene.

The chain carries TRBV7-7 and TRBJ2-7; tentatively, D is TRBD1 (5 bases). V dropped 4 bases and J dropped 6 bases, with 13 bases sitting between them. The germline gives CDR1 SSHAT, CDR2 FNYEAQ (reference sequence). This CDR3 has 13 residues. The CDR3 is CASSSQVQGEQYF. DNA for the CDR3: TGTGCCAGCAGCTCCCAGGTCCAGGGCGAGCAGTACTTC.

The chain combines TRBV13 with TRBJ1-1, with D unresolved. The CDR3 consists of 9 residues. Germline CDR1 is PRHDT and CDR2 is FYEKMQ (reference sequence). V lost 11 bases and J lost 8, with 9 bases in between. CDR3 nucleotides: TGTGCCTGCGGGATCGAAGCTTTCTTT. Amino acid sequence: CACGIEAFF.

The count of this clone is one. The chain is built from TRBV5-6 and TRBJ2-5; TRBD2 might be the D (6 bases). CDR3 length equals 13 residues. Germline V gene sequence: CDR1 SGHDT, CDR2 YYEEEE. V lost 4 bases and J lost 9, with 16 bases in between. The CDR3 region is CASSERGSRAQYF. The CDR3 nucleotides are TGTGCCAGCAGCGAACGGGGGAGCCGGGCCCAGTACTTC.

This clone was detected only once. The rearrangement joins TRBV5-1 to TRBJ2-3; D is possibly TRBD1 (6 bases). Trimming took 0 bases from V and 5 from J, leaving 10 bases between them. Germline V gene data show CDR1 as SGHRS and CDR2 as YFSETQ. The CDR3 spans 14 residues. CDR3 nucleotides: TGCGCCAGCAGCTTGGGGCAGGGGTTAGATACGCAGTATTTT. Translating gives CASSLGQGLDTQYF.

On this clone itself: At one end the junction does not follow the germline gene, possibly because of a read error. This sequence joins TRBV2 and TRBJ1-1; the match to TRBD1 covers 12 bases. Looked up from germline, CDR1 is SNHLY and CDR2 is FYNNEI. CDR3 length equals 16 residues. The CDR3 bases are TGTGCCAGCGGTGAAACTAGGGACAGGGGGCTAACTGAAGCTTTCTTT. It is translated as CASGETRDRGLTEAFF.

The chain recombines TRBV5-1 with TRBJ2-6, with TRBD1 identical over 7 bases. The CDR3 totals 18 residues. V trimming: 0 bases; J trimming: 0 bases; junction bases outside the gene matches: 6. CDR1 and CDR2 from the germline V gene are SGHRS and YFSETQ. The CDR3 sequence is CASSLGGQASSGANVLTF. CDR3 in DNA: TGCGCCAGCAGCTTGGGAGGACAGGCAAGCTCTGGGGCCAACGTCCTGACTTTC.

This chain connects TRBV23-1 to TRBJ1-6, with TRBD1 identical over 7 bases. TRBV23-1 is an ORF, and what it does is uncertain. V trimming: 8 bases; J trimming: 7 bases; junction bases outside the gene matches: 8. The CDR3 has 14 amino acids. The CDR3 DNA is TGCGCCAGCCCACCCGGGACAGAAAATTCACCCCTCCACTTT. As protein: CASPPGTENSPLHF.

There are a few counts of this clone. This chain uses TRBV6-5 with TRBJ2-3, with 7 bases aligning to TRBD1. Germline CDR1 is MNHEY and CDR2 is SVGAGI. V was clipped by 5 bases and J by 1 base; unmatched bases: 3. This CDR3 spans 14 amino acids. The CDR3 protein is CASSRQGGTDTQYF. The CDR3 nucleotides read TGTGCCAGCAGTCGACAGGGCGGCACAGATACGCAGTATTTT.

This rearrangement joins TRBV19 to TRBJ1-1; weak D call: TRBD1 (5 bases). Germline V lookup: CDR1 LNHDA, CDR2 SQIVND (reference sequence). Deletions cut 4 bases from V and 5 bases from J, with 14 bases between. The CDR3 runs 14 residues. The DNA of the CDR3 is TGTGCCAGTAGTAGTGATTCAGGGTGGACTGAAGCTTTCTTT. Amino acids: CASSSDSGWTEAFF.

The chain employs TRBV5-6 and TRBJ1-1, with D maybe TRBD1 (6 bases). The length of the CDR3 is 18 residues. The germline V gene encodes CDR1 SGHDT and CDR2 YYEEEE. The V gene lost 6 bases and the J gene lost 0 bases, with 24 bases spanning the gap. CDR3 sequence: CASTLIRQGRGLNTEAFF. The CDR3 bases are TGTGCCAGCACCTTAATTCGGCAGGGGCGGGGGTTGAACACTGAAGCTTTCTTT.

The chain joins TRBV19 to TRBJ1-3; 8 positions match TRBD1. The CDR3 has 13 amino acids. Germline loops: CDR1 LNHDA, CDR2 SQIVND (reference sequence). Unmatched junction bases numbered 2, after V lost 6 bases and J lost 4 bases. The CDR3, as DNA: TGTGCCAGTAGACGGACAGGGGGAAACACCATATATTTT. Protein sequence: CASRRTGGNTIYF.

The V gene is TRBV9, the J gene TRBJ2-5; D possibly corresponds to TRBD1 (5 bases). From germline, CDR1 is SGDLS and CDR2 YYNGEE. There are 17 residues in the CDR3. Trimming removed 4 bases from V and 2 bases from J, with 21 bases in between. This CDR3 is CASSPRAYRTQQETQYF. The CDR3 bases are TGTGCCAGCAGCCCCCGAGCATACAGGACGCAACAAGAGACCCAGTACTTC.

The chain uses TRBV29-1 and TRBJ2-7; perhaps TRBD1 as D (5 bases). Trimming stripped 1 base from V and 0 bases from J, with 16 bases between. Germline CDR1 SQVTM, CDR2 ANQGSEA. The CDR3 has 16 residues. The DNA of the CDR3 is TGCAGCGTTGAAGTACATAAGGGGCTATACTCCTACGAGCAGTACTTC. Encoded protein: CSVEVHKGLYSYEQYF.

The V and J genes are TRBV25-1 and TRBJ1-1; maybe TRBD1 (5 bases). Trimming took off 0 bases at V and 3 bases at J, with 8 bases between the two ends. The CDR3 sequence is 14 residues long. The germline CDR1 and CDR2 sequences are MGHDK and SYGVNS. The CDR3 reads CASSEYGGDTEAFF. The CDR3 bases are TGTGCCAGCAGTGAATATGGAGGGGACACTGAAGCTTTCTTT.

The chain is built from TRBV5-1 and TRBJ2-7; no reliable D call. The CDR3 spans 13 residues. Trimming stripped 0 bases from V and 2 bases from J, with 6 bases between. Per the germline V gene, CDR1 is SGHRS and CDR2 is YFSETQ. DNA of the CDR3: TGCGCCAGCAGCTTGGCAGGCACCTACGAGCAGTACTTC. Encoded protein: CASSLAGTYEQYF.